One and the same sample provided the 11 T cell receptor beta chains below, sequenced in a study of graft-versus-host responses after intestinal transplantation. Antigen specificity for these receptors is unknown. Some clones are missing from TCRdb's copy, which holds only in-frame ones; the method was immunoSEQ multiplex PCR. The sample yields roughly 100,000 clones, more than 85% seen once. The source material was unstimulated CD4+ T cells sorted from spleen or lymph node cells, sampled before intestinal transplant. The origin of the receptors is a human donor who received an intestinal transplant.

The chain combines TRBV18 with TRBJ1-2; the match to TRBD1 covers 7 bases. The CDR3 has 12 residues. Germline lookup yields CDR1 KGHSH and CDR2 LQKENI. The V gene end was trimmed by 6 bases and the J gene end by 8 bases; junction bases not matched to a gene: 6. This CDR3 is CASSHDRAGYTF. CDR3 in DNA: TGTGCCAGCTCGCACGACAGGGCGGGCTACACCTTC.

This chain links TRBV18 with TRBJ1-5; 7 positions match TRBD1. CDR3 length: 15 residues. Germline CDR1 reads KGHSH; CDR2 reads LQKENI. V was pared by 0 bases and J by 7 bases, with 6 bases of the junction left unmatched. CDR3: CASSPPGGGDQPQHF. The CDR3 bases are TGTGCCAGCTCACCACCGGGAGGGGGCGACCAGCCCCAGCATTTT.

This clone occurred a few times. For the CDR3, the DNA is TGCGCCAGCAGCTTGGACGCACTTGGGGAAGAGGCCCTCCACTTT. It yields the protein CASSLDALGEEALHF. The V gene is TRBV5-1, the J gene TRBJ1-6; D call uncertain. CDR3 size: 15 residues. The V and J ends lost 0 bases and 14 bases respectively, with 18 bases between them. Germline CDR1 reads SGHRS; CDR2 reads YFSETQ.

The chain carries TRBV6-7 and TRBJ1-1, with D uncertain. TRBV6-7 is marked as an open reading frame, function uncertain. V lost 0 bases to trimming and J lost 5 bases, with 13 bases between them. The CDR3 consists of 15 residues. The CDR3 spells CASSYSREPRTEAFF. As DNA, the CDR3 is TGTGCCAGCAGTTACTCGAGAGAACCCAGGACTGAAGCTTTCTTT.

CDR3 region: CASSLSVSGLAGGNEQFF. For the CDR3, the DNA is TGTGCCAGCAGCTTATCTGTTTCGGGCCTAGCGGGTGGGAATGAGCAGTTCTTC. The chain has TRBV7-9 and TRBJ2-1; 8 bases match TRBD2. The germline gives CDR1 SEHNR, CDR2 FQNEAQ (reference sequence). The CDR3 has 18 amino acids. V lost 2 bases to trimming and J lost 7 bases; unmatched junction nucleotides: 16.

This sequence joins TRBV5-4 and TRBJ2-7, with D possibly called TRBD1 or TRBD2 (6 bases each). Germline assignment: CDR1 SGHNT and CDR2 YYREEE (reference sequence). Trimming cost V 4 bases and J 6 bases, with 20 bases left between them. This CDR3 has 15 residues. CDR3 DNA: TGTGCCAGCAGCCAGAGACTAGAGGGGGGTTTCGAGCAGTACTTC. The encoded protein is CASSQRLEGGFEQYF.

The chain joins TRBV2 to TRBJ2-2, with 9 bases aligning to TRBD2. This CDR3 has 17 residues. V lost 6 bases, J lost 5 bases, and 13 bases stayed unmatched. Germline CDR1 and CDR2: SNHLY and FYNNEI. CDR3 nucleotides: TGTGCCAGCAGAGGATTTAGCGGGGGCCAAAGAACCGGGGAGCTGTTTTTT. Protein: CASRGFSGGQRTGELFF. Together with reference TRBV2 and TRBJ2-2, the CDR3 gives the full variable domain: EPEVTQTPSHQVTQMGQEVILRCVPISNHLYFYWYRQILGQKVEFLVSFYNNEISEKSEIFDDQFSVERPDGSNFTLKIRSTKLEDSAMYFCASRGFSGGQRTGELFFGEGSRLTVL.

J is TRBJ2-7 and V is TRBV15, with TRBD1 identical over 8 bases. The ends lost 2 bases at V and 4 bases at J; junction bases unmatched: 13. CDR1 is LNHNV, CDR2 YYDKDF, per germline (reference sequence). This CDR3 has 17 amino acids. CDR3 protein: CATSRWKTGALGYEQYF. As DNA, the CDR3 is TGTGCCACCAGCAGATGGAAGACAGGGGCCTTGGGTTACGAGCAGTACTTC.

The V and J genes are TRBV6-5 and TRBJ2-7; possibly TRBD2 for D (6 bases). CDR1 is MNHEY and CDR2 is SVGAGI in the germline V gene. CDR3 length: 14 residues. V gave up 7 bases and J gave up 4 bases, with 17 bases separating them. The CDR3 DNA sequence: TGTGCCAGCATTCAACTAGCCTCCCCTTACGAGCAGTACTTC. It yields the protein CASIQLASPYEQYF.

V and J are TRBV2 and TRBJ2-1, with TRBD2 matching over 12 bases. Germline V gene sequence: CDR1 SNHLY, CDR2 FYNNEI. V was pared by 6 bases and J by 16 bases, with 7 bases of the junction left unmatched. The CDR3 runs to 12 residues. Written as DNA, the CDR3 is TGTGCCAGCAGGGACACTAGCGGGGGGCTTTTCTTC. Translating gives CASRDTSGGLFF.

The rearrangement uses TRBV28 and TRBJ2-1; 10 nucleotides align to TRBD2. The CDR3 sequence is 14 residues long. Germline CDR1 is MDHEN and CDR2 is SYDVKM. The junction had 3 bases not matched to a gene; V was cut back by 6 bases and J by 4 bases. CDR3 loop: CASRLAGSYNEQFF. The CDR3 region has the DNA TGTGCCAGCAGACTAGCGGGGTCATACAATGAGCAGTTCTTC.